One sample yielded the 18 T cell receptor beta chains listed below, sequenced in a study of cytomegalovirus exposure and HLA in healthy donors. Primers included in the PCR were 60 Vbeta and 13 Jbeta primers. The data were produced by immunoSEQ multiplex PCR, yet TCRdb's version contains in-frame clones alone and is incomplete. The sample shows 150,000 to 200,000 clones, roughly 80% of them seen only once. The specimen was PBMCs. The receptors originated from a female donor in good health and CMV-seronegative.

CDR3: CASSSSGTGTDTQYF. DNA of the CDR3: TGTGCCAGCAGCTCCTCCGGGACAGGGACAGATACGCAGTATTTT. The chain is built from TRBV7-9 and TRBJ2-3, with 9 bases aligning to TRBD1. The germline V gene encodes CDR1 SEHNR and CDR2 FQNEAQ (reference sequence). This CDR3 is 15 amino acids long. The J segment lost 3 bases and the V segment lost 4 bases, leaving 5 bases of the junction unmatched.

This chain links TRBV19 with TRBJ2-7; TRBD2 matches at 12 bases. Per germline, CDR1 LNHDA and CDR2 SQIVND (reference sequence). This CDR3 region has 15 residues. The J segment lost 2 bases and the V segment lost 6 bases, leaving 5 bases of the junction unmatched. The CDR3 DNA reads as TGTGCCAGTAGGACCCTAGCGGGAGGGACCTACGAGCAGTACTTC. This encodes CASRTLAGGTYEQYF.

V gene TRBV18 combines with J gene TRBJ1-6; D is uncertain. The V and J ends lost 1 base and 7 bases respectively, with 11 bases between them. In germline, CDR1 is KGHSH, CDR2 LQKENI. This CDR3 comprises 15 residues. CDR3 coding DNA: TGTGCCAGCTCACCACAACCACTCCCGAATTCACCCCTCCACTTT. Amino acid sequence: CASSPQPLPNSPLHF.

V gene TRBV28 combines with J gene TRBJ1-2, with 9 nucleotides matching TRBD1. The CDR3 runs 15 residues. Germline CDR1 MDHEN, CDR2 SYDVKM. V trimming: 7 bases; J trimming: 2 bases; junction bases outside the gene matches: 8. The CDR3 sequence is CASNKPGQGNYGYTF. The CDR3 DNA follows: TGTGCCAGCAATAAACCGGGACAGGGAAACTATGGCTACACCTTC.

This clone has a handful of counts. This sequence joins TRBV18 and TRBJ2-3; possibly TRBD2 for D (6 bases). The CDR3 has 16 residues. CDR1 is KGHSH, CDR2 LQKENI, per germline. V lost 2 bases and J 2 bases, leaving 14 bases between the germline ends. CDR3 amino acids: CASSPSLPGATDTQYF. In nucleotides, the CDR3 is TGTGCCAGCTCACCATCTCTACCGGGAGCCACAGATACGCAGTATTTT.

In this sample, this clone turned up a few times. The V call is TRBV5-4, the J call TRBJ1-4; D ambiguous. The germline V gene has CDR1 SGHNT and CDR2 YYREEE (reference sequence). Trimming took off 0 bases at V and 0 bases at J, with 12 bases between the two ends. This CDR3 spans 17 amino acids. The CDR3 region is CASSLGGRLATNEKLFF. The CDR3 DNA is TGTGCCAGCAGCTTGGGAGGCAGACTCGCAACTAATGAAAAACTGTTTTTT.

The chain has TRBV6-5 and TRBJ1-5; 9 bases are shared with TRBD1. Germline-derived CDR1 and CDR2 are MNHEY and SVGAGI. J lost 6 bases, V lost 6 bases, and 9 bases had no gene match. This CDR3 region has 15 residues. The CDR3 here is CASRSTGGEFQPQHF. In DNA form, the CDR3 reads TGTGCCAGCAGATCAACAGGGGGCGAGTTTCAGCCCCAGCATTTT.

This clone was seen only once. The rearrangement joins TRBV9 to TRBJ2-3; D is ambiguous. The germline gives CDR1 SGDLS, CDR2 YYNGEE. The CDR3 contains 14 residues. Trimming took off 2 bases at V and 6 bases at J, with 13 bases between the two ends. The CDR3 reads CASSVDALEDTQYF. The CDR3 DNA is TGTGCCAGCAGCGTTGATGCCCTGGAGGATACGCAGTATTTT.

The V call is TRBV5-6, the J call TRBJ1-5; 7 bases map to TRBD1. V lost 4 bases, J lost 7 bases, and 11 bases stayed unmatched. Germline values: CDR1 SGHDT, CDR2 YYEEEE. The CDR3 contains 15 residues. Here the CDR3 reads CASSPRQGAGQPQHF. The CDR3 region has the DNA TGTGCCAGCAGCCCGCGACAGGGCGCCGGGCAGCCCCAGCATTTT.

The rearrangement links TRBV4-2 to TRBJ1-6, with 8 bases that match TRBD1. Trimming cost V 2 bases and J 9 bases; bases outside gene matches: 9. The V gene's germline CDR1 is LGHNA and CDR2 YNFKEQ. CDR3 length equals 16 residues. The CDR3 is CASSQQQGVGSSPLHF. For the CDR3, the DNA is TGTGCCAGCAGCCAACAACAGGGGGTCGGTAGTTCACCCCTCCACTTT.

The chain carries TRBV6-5 and TRBJ1-5; unclear D gene. This CDR3 contains 13 residues. Trimming cost V 4 bases and J 5 bases, with 9 bases left between them. Per the germline V gene, CDR1 is MNHEY and CDR2 is SVGAGI. The CDR3 region is CASSLRADQPQHF. Written as DNA, the CDR3 is TGTGCCAGCAGTTTAAGAGCGGATCAGCCCCAGCATTTT.

The CDR3 here is CASSLVAGGPQETQYF. The CDR3 DNA sequence: TGTGCCAGCAGCTTGGTAGCGGGGGGGCCCCAAGAGACCCAGTACTTC. J is TRBJ2-5 and V is TRBV7-9, with 11 bases lining up with TRBD2. Per the germline V gene, CDR1 is SEHNR and CDR2 is FQNEAQ (reference sequence). After removal of 3 bases from V and 1 base from J, the junction contained 4 bases not matched to a gene. The CDR3 covers 16 residues.

V usage is TRBV12-5 and J usage is TRBJ1-1; D unresolved. Trimming took 4 bases from V and 4 from J, leaving 10 bases between them. The CDR3 has 13 residues. Germline values: CDR1 LGHNT, CDR2 FRNRAP. The DNA for the CDR3 is TGTGCTAGTGGTTCCACATGGAGCACTGAAGCTTTCTTT. Amino acids: CASGSTWSTEAFF.

This clone is a singleton in its sample. The V call is TRBV4-1, the J call TRBJ2-5; tentatively, D is TRBD2 (5 bases). This CDR3 region has 15 residues. Germline loops: CDR1 MGHRA, CDR2 YSYEKL. Trimming stripped 0 bases from V and 5 bases from J, with 13 bases between. CDR3 loop: CASSQEVERWETQYF. The CDR3 nucleotides are TGCGCCAGCAGCCAAGAGGTGGAGCGGTGGGAGACCCAGTACTTC.

V and J are TRBV7-3 and TRBJ1-1; TRBD1 matches 8 bases. V shed 5 bases and J 4 bases; nucleotides not matched to a gene: 3. Germline values: CDR1 SGHTA, CDR2 FQGTGA. The CDR3 runs to 13 residues. The CDR3 DNA sequence: TGTGCCAGCAGCGCTGACAGGGGCACTGAAGCTTTCTTT. Protein: CASSADRGTEAFF.

In its sample, this clone was seen once. This chain connects TRBV11-3 to TRBJ2-2; 7 nucleotides align to TRBD1. Germline CDR1 is SGHNT and CDR2 is YENEEA. The length of the CDR3 is 15 residues. The J segment lost 6 bases and the V segment lost 1 base, leaving 5 bases of the junction unmatched. The CDR3 loop reads CASSLGGGAAGELFF. In nucleotides, the CDR3 is TGTGCCAGCAGCTTAGGAGGGGGCGCGGCCGGGGAGCTGTTTTTT.

The chain has TRBV2 and TRBJ1-4, with 10 positions matching TRBD1. J lost 6 bases, V lost 8 bases, and 6 bases had no gene match. CDR1 is SNHLY, CDR2 FYNNEI, per germline. This CDR3 spans 14 amino acids. Here the CDR3 DNA reads TGTGCCAGCGAGGCCGGGACAGGGGATGAAAAACTGTTTTTT. This encodes CASEAGTGDEKLFF.

The J gene is TRBJ1-2, the V gene TRBV6-1; the D is unclear. In germline, CDR1 is MNHNS, CDR2 SASEGT. V gave up 3 bases and J gave up 4 bases, with 6 bases separating them. The CDR3 extends over 12 amino acids. The CDR3 sequence: CASSDGLYGYTF. Written as DNA, the CDR3 is TGTGCCAGCAGTGACGGTCTCTATGGCTACACCTTC.